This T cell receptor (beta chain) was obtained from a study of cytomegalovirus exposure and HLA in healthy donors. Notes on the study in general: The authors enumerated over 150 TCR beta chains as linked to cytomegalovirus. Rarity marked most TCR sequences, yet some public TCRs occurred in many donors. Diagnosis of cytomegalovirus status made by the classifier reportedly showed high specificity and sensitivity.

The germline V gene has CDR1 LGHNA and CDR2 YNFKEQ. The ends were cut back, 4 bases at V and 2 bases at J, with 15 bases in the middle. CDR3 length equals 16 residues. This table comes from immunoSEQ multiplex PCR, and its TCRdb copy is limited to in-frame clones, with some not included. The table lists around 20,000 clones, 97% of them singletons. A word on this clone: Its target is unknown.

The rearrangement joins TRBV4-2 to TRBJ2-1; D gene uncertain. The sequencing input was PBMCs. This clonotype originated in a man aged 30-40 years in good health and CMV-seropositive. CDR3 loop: CASSLETTFPYNEQFF. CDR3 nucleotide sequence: TGTGCCAGCAGCCTTGAAACAACCTTTCCCTACAATGAGCAGTTCTTC.